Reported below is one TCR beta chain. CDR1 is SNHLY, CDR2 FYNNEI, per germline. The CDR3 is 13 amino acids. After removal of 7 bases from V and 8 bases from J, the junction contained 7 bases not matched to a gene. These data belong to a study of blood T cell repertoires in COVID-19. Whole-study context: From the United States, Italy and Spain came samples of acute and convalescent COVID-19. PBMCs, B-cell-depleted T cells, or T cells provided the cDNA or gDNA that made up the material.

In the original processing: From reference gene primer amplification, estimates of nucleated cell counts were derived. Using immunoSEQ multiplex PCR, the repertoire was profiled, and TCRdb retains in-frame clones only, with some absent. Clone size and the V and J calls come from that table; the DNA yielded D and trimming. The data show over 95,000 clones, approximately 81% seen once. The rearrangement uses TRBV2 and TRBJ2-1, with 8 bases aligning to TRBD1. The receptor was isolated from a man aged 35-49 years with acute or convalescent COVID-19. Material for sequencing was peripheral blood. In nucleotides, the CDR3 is TGTGCCAGCAAGCCAGGGGGCAAGGATGAGCAGTTCTTC. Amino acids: CASKPGGKDEQFF.